What follows is one TCR beta chain and its context. One end of the junction varies from germline; a read error may be responsible. The sample originates from a study of CD4 and CD8 cells across lung adenocarcinoma regions. Germline values: CDR1 MNHNS, CDR2 SASEGT. This CDR3 spans 18 amino acids. A single record per CDR3 protein comes from TCRdb applying MiXCR to the PCR reads. Here the sample spans around 5,500 distinct CDR3 sequences, 50% being singletons. Donors had localized lung adenocarcinoma, a non-small cell lung cancer. The origin of this receptor is a male donor with lung adenocarcinoma. The CD4 and CD8 labels of this study may be unreliable. The chain combines TRBV6-1 with TRBJ2-3; D possibly matches TRBD1 or TRBD2 (5 bases each). Sequencing was done on a sample of CD4+ T cells from the margin of a lung tumor. The CDR3 nucleotides are TGTGCCAGCAGTAAGGGGTGGGCTAGCCGGTCAGCCAAAAATATGCAGTACTTT. Translation gives CASSKGWASRSAKNMQYF.